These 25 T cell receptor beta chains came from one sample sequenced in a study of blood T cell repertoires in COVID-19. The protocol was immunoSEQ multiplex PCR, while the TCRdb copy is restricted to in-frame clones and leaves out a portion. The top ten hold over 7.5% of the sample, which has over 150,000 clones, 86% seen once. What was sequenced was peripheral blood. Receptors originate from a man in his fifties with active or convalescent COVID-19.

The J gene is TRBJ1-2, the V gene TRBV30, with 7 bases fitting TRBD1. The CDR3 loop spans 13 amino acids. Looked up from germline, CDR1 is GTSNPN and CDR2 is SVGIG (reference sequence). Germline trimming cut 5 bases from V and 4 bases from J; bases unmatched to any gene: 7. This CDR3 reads CAWGRQGSYGYTF. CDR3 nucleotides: TGTGCCTGGGGAAGACAGGGTTCCTATGGCTACACCTTC.

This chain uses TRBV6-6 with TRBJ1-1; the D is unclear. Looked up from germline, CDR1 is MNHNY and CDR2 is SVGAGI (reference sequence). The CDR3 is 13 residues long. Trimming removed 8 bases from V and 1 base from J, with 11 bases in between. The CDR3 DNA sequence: TGTGCCAGCGTCGCGGGGTCGAACACTGAAGCTTTCTTT. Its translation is CASVAGSNTEAFF.

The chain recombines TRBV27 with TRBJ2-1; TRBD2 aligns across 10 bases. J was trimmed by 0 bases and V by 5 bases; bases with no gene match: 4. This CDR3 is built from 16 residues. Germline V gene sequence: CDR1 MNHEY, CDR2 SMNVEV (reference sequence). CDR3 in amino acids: CASSHGTSDSYNEQFF. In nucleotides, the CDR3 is TGTGCCAGCAGTCACGGGACTAGCGACTCCTACAATGAGCAGTTCTTC.

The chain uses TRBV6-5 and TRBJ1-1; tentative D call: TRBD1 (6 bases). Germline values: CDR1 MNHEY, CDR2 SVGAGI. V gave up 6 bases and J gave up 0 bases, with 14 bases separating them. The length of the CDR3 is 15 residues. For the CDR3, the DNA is TGTGCCAGCAGCACAACACAGGGTATGAACACTGAAGCTTTCTTT. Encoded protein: CASSTTQGMNTEAFF.

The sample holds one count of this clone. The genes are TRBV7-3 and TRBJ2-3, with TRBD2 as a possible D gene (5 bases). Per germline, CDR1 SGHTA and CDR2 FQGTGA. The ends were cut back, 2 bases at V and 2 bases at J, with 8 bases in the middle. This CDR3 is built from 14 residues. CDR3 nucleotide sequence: TGTGCCAGCAGCTTACTAGCAACCACAGATACGCAGTATTTT. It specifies CASSLLATTDTQYF.

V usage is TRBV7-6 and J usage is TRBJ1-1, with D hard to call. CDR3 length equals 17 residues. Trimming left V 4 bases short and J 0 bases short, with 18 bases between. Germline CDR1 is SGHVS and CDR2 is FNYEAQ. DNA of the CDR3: TGTGCCAGCAGCTCAGTACCGGAGACGGCGATGAACACTGAAGCTTTCTTT. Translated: CASSSVPETAMNTEAFF.

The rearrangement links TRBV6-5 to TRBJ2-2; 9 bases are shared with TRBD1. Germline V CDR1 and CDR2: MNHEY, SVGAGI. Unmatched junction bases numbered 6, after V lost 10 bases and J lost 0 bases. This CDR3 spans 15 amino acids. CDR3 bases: TGTGCCACCGCACGACAGGGGGCGAACACCGGGGAGCTGTTTTTT. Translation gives CATARQGANTGELFF.

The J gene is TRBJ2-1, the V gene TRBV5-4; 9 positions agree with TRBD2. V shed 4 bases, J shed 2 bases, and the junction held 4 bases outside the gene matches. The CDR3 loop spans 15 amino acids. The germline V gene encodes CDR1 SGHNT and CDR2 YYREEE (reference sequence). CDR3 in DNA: TGTGCCAGCAGCCCGCGGGAGGGCCCCTACAATGAGCAGTTCTTC. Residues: CASSPREGPYNEQFF.

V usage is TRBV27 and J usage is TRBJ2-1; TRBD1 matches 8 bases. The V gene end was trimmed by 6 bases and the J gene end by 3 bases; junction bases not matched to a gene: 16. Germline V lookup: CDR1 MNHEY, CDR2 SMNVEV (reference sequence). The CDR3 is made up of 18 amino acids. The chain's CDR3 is CASRFGTGIPTGYNEQFF. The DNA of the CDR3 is TGTGCCAGCAGATTCGGGACAGGTATTCCTACAGGCTACAATGAGCAGTTCTTC.

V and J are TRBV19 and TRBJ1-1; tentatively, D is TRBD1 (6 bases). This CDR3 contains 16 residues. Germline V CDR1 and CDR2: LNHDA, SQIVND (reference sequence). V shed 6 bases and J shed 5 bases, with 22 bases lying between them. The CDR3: CASSPPGWGPGTEAFF. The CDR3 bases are TGTGCCAGTAGCCCTCCTGGGTGGGGGCCCGGGACTGAAGCTTTCTTT.

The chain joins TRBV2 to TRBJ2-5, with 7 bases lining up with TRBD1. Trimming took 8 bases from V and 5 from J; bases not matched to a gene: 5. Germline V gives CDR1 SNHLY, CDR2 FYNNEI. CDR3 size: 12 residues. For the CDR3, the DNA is TGTGCCAGCGGGACAGCGTTGGAGACCCAGTACTTC. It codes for CASGTALETQYF.

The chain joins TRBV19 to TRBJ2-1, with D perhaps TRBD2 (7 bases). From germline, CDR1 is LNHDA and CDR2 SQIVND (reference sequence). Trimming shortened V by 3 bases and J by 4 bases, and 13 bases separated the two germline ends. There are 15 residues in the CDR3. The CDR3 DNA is TGTGCCAGTAGTATTGCGGGGGCCAGGTACAATGAGCAGTTCTTC. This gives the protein CASSIAGARYNEQFF.

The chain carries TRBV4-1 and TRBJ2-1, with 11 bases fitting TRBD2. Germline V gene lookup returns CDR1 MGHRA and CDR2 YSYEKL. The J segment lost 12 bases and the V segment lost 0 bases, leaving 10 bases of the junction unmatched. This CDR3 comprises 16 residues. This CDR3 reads CASSQDLGLAEGRQFF. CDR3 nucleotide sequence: TGCGCCAGCAGCCAAGATCTGGGACTAGCGGAAGGGAGGCAGTTCTTC.

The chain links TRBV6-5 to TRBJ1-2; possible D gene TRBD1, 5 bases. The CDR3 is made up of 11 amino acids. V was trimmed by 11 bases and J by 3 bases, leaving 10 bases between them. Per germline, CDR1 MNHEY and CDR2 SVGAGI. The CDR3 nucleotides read TGTGCCGCGGGGCCGGACTATGGCTACACCTTC. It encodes CAAGPDYGYTF.

This CDR3 reads CSVEDGAGGYTF. The CDR3, as DNA: TGCAGCGTTGAAGATGGGGCAGGTGGCTACACCTTC. The chain uses TRBV29-1 and TRBJ1-2; maybe TRBD1 (5 bases). The CDR3 is 12 amino acids. The V and J ends lost 0 bases and 7 bases respectively, with 9 bases between them. Per germline, CDR1 SQVTM and CDR2 ANQGSEA.

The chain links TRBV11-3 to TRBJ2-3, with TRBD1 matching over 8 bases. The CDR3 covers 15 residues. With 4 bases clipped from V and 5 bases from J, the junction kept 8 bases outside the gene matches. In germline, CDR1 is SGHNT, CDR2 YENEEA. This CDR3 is CASSSGQGARDTQYF. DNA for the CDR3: TGTGCCAGCAGCTCCGGTCAGGGGGCACGAGATACGCAGTATTTT.

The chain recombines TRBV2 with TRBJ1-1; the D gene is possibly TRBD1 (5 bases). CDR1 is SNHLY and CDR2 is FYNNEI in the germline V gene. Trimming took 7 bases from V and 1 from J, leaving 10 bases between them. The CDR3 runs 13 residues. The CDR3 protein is CASTGSWNTEAFF. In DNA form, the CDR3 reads TGTGCCAGCACAGGGTCCTGGAACACTGAAGCTTTCTTT.

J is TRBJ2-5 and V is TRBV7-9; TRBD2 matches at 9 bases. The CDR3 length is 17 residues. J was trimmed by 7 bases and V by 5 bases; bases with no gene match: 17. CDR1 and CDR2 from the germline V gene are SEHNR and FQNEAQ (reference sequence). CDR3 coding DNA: TGTGCCAGCAGCCCCCCGTCAGGCGGGGGGGAACTTGGGACCCAGTACTTC. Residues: CASSPPSGGGELGTQYF. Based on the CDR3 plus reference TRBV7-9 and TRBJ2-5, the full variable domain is DTGVSQNPRHKITKRGQNVTFRCDPISEHNRLYWYRQTLGQGPEFLTYFQNEAQLEKSRLLSDRFSAERPKGSFSTLEIQRTEQGDSAMYLCASSPPSGGGELGTQYFGPGTRLLVL.

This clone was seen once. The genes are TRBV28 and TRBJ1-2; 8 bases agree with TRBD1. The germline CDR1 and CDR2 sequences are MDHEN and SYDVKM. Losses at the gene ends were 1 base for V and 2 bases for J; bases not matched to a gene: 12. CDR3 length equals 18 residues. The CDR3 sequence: CASSLLGQGAMSNYGYTF. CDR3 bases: TGTGCCAGCAGTTTATTGGGGCAGGGGGCTATGTCCAACTATGGCTACACCTTC.

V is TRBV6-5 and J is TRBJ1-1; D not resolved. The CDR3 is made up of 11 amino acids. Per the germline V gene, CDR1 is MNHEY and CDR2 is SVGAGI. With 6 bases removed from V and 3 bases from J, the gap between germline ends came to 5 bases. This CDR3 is CASSRYTEAFF. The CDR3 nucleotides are TGTGCCAGCAGCAGATACACTGAAGCTTTCTTT.

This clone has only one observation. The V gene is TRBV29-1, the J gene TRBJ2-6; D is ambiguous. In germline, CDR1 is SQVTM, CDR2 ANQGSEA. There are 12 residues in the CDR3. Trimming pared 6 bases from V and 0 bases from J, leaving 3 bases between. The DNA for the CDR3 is TGCAGCGTCAGCTCTGGGGCCAACGTCCTGACTTTC. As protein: CSVSSGANVLTF.

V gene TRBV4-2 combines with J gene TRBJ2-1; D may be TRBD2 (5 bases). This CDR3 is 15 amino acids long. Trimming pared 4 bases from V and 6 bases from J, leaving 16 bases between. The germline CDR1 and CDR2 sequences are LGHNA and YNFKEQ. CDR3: CASSPTSGEGNEQFF. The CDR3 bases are TGTGCCAGCAGCCCGACGTCCGGGGAAGGCAATGAGCAGTTCTTC.

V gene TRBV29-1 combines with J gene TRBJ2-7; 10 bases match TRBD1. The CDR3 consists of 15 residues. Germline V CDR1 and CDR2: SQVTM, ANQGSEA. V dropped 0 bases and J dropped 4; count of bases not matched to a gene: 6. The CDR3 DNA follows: TGCAGCGTTGAAGAAGGGGGGACAGGGGTTTACGAGCAGTACTTC. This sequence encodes CSVEEGGTGVYEQYF.

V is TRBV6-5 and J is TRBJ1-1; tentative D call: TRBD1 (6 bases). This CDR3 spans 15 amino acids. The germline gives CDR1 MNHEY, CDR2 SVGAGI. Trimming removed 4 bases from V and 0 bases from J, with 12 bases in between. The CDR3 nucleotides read TGTGCCAGCAGTTCCAGGGACACCCTGAACACTGAAGCTTTCTTT. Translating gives CASSSRDTLNTEAFF.

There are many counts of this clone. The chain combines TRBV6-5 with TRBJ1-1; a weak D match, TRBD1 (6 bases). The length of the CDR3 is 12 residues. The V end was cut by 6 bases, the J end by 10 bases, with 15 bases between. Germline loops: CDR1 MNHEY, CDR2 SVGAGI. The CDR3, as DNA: TGTGCCAGCAGCCAACAGGGTAGGGGAGCTTTCTTT. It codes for CASSQQGRGAFF.